Here is one T cell receptor (beta chain) with its context. Its matching antigen is unknown. The sample comes from a study of T cell responses to AZD1222 COVID-19 vaccine. Some clones are missing from TCRdb's copy, which holds only in-frame ones; the method was immunoSEQ multiplex PCR. Altogether under 150,000 clones are present, around 90% being singletons, with the ten largest covering approximately 4.7%. Per germline, CDR1 MNHEY and CDR2 SVGAGI. This CDR3 is 15 amino acids long. V was shortened by 6 bases and J by 1 base, with 16 bases between the two germline ends. Notes on the study in general: Among those given AZD1222, only six were seropositive at baseline.

This clonotype originated in an adult in good health. The J gene is TRBJ2-7, the V gene TRBV6-5, with D perhaps assigned TRBD1 or TRBD2 (5 bases each). The sample was peripheral blood, taken on day 0 of AZD1222 vaccination. The DNA for the CDR3 is TGTGCCAGCAGGATACGTTGGGGGATGTCCTACGAGCAGTACTTC. Amino acids: CASRIRWGMSYEQYF.